The 3 T cell receptor beta chains below were found in one sample sequenced in a study of blood T cells in healthy people across ages. PCR was performed a second time for roughly 7 to 11 cycles using a sample-barcoded 5' primer and a J-beta primer mix. Using its own MiXCR run on the 5' RACE reads, TCRdb lists one record per CDR3 protein. Found here are approximately 800,000 distinct CDR3 sequences, approximately 55% of them singletons; the top ten hold approximately 41%. Source material: blood. Every receptor here comes from a man older than 75 in good health.

This rearrangement joins TRBV5-1 to TRBJ2-4, with TRBD2 matching 8 bases. The J call may be in error: the DNA end matches TRBJ2-5 better. Germline CDR1 is SGHRS and CDR2 is YFSETQ. The CDR3 covers 17 residues. The CDR3 here is CASSPGPSSGPGETQYF. The CDR3 DNA reads TGCGCCAGCAGCCCCGGACCCTCTAGCGGGCCTGGGGAGACCCAGTACTTC.

This chain links TRBV27 with TRBJ2-4; D assignment may be TRBD1 or TRBD2 (5 bases each). The J call may be incorrect, as the DNA end agrees better with TRBJ2-7. Germline lookup yields CDR1 MNHEY and CDR2 SMNVEV (reference sequence). The CDR3 loop spans 13 amino acids. Here the CDR3 DNA reads TGTGCCAGCAGTGCCGGGACGGGCAACGAGCAGTACTTC. Protein sequence: CASSAGTGNEQYF.

CDR3 loop: CASSPKQQGPQGYEQYF. The CDR3 DNA reads TGTGCCAGCTCACCTAAACAACAGGGCCCTCAGGGCTACGAGCAGTACTTC. J is TRBJ2-7 and V is TRBV18; D might be TRBD1 (6 bases). Germline V gene data show CDR1 as KGHSH and CDR2 as LQKENI. Trimming took 3 bases from V and 3 from J, leaving 21 bases between them. The CDR3 runs to 17 residues.